This TCR beta chain derives from a study of identical twins. TCRdb re-called the 5' RACE reads through MiXCR, storing one row per CDR3 protein. The data contain 700,000 to 950,000 distinct CDR3 sequences, around an eighth of them seen just once; the ten biggest clones take up 1.5% to 2%. Germline CDR1 reads DFQATT; CDR2 reads SNEGSKA (reference sequence). The trim removed 6 bases at V and 1 base at J, leaving 6 bases unmatched. The CDR3 extends over 14 amino acids. Separately, the same data were catalogued under a study of yellow fever vaccine responses in identical twins.

This chain connects TRBV20-1 to TRBJ2-3, with 8 bases that match TRBD2. What was sequenced was PBMCs. This receptor was taken from a woman aged 18-29 years in good health. The chain's CDR3 is CSAIAGIRTDTQYF. The DNA for the CDR3 is TGCAGTGCCATAGCGGGAATACGCACAGATACGCAGTATTTT.